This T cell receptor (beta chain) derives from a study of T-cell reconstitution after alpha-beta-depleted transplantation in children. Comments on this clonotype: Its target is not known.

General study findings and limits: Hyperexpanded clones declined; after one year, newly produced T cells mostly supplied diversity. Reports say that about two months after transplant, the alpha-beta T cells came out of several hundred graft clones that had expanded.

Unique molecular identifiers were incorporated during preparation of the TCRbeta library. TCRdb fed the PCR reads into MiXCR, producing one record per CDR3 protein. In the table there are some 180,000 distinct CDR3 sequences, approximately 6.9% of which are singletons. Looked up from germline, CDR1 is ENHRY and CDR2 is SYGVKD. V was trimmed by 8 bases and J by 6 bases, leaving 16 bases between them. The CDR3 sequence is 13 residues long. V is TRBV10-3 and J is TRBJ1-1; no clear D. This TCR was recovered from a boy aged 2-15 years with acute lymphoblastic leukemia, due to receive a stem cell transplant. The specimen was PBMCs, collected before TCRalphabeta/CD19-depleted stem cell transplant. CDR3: CAIGPGVLSEAFF. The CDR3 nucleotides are TGTGCCATCGGCCCCGGGGTGCTCTCTGAAGCTTTCTTT.